These 22 T cell receptor beta chains were all obtained from the same sample, sequenced in a study of shared clonotypes between healthy human individuals. The protocol was immunoSEQ multiplex PCR, while the TCRdb copy is restricted to in-frame clones and leaves out a portion. The top ten hold about 0.39% of the sample, which has 2,500,000 or so clones, over 85% seen once. The sample consisted of naive CD4+ T cells from PBMCs. Documented subset: CD45RA+ positively selected. Source of these receptors: a man aged 18 to 30 in good health. Some clones in this sample may be carry-over from other donors' samples.

The chain is built from TRBV7-2 and TRBJ2-7; D might be TRBD1 (6 bases). CDR3 length: 14 amino acids. Per germline, CDR1 SGHTA and CDR2 FQGNSA. V lost 1 base and J 6 bases, leaving 13 bases between the germline ends. CDR3 amino acids: CASSLDRVRSEQYF. In DNA form, the CDR3 reads TGTGCCAGCAGCTTAGACAGGGTACGAAGCGAGCAGTACTTC.

About this clone: Other nucleotide sequences from this sample produce the same CDR3. V gene TRBV2 combines with J gene TRBJ2-7, with D possibly matching TRBD1 (5 bases). The V end lost 3 bases, the J end lost 0 bases, and 9 bases lay between the germline ends. The CDR3 has 14 residues. Looked up from germline, CDR1 is SNHLY and CDR2 is FYNNEI. CDR3 region: CASSDQGFSYEQYF. The CDR3 nucleotides read TGTGCCAGCAGTGATCAGGGCTTCTCCTACGAGCAGTACTTC.

The V gene is TRBV2, the J gene TRBJ2-1; D is perhaps TRBD2 (5 bases). The germline gives CDR1 SNHLY, CDR2 FYNNEI. This CDR3 has 16 residues. V was shortened by 8 bases and J by 5 bases, with 22 bases between the two germline ends. The CDR3: CASLDVTVRRNNEQFF. The CDR3 DNA follows: TGTGCCAGCCTAGACGTGACGGTCAGGAGGAACAATGAGCAGTTCTTC.

There are a few counts of this clone. The sample contains more than one DNA sequence encoding this CDR3. The V call is TRBV6-6, the J call TRBJ1-5; 9 nucleotides align to TRBD1. Losses at the gene ends were 4 bases for V and 4 bases for J; bases not matched to a gene: 5. The CDR3 consists of 15 residues. Germline CDR1 reads MNHNY; CDR2 reads SVGAGI (reference sequence). Written as DNA, the CDR3 is TGTGCCAGCAGTTTAACCGGGACAGGGAATCAGCCCCAGCATTTT. Translating gives CASSLTGTGNQPQHF.

The genes are TRBV2 and TRBJ1-1; 7 bases align to TRBD1. Germline trimming cut 7 bases from V and 1 base from J; bases unmatched to any gene: 6. The CDR3 runs 14 residues. The V gene's germline CDR1 is SNHLY and CDR2 FYNNEI. The CDR3 spells CASIRGQSNTEAFF. In DNA form, the CDR3 reads TGTGCCAGCATTCGGGGACAGTCGAACACTGAAGCTTTCTTT.

The chain is built from TRBV6-5 and TRBJ1-2; the D is unclear. Between the trimmed V and J ends, which lost 8 bases and 5 bases, there was a span of 18 bases. CDR3 length: 14 residues. CDR1 is MNHEY and CDR2 is SVGAGI in the germline V gene. CDR3 coding DNA: TGTGCCAGCGGGTCCGGCAGAGGTCAATATGGCTACACCTTC. It specifies CASGSGRGQYGYTF.

The V call is TRBV28, the J call TRBJ2-7, with 12 bases matching TRBD2. Germline CDR1 and CDR2: MDHEN and SYDVKM. This CDR3 has 15 amino acids. Trimming took 7 bases from V and 5 from J; bases not matched to a gene: 9. In nucleotides, the CDR3 is TGTGCCAGCACCGTGCTAGCGGGAGGGCCCCACGAGCAGTACTTC. This encodes CASTVLAGGPHEQYF.

J is TRBJ2-5 and V is TRBV2; 8 bases line up with TRBD1. The germline V gene encodes CDR1 SNHLY and CDR2 FYNNEI. This CDR3 has 16 residues. Trimming cost V 6 bases and J 5 bases; bases outside gene matches: 14. The CDR3 spells CASRREWAGGAETQYF. The CDR3 DNA is TGTGCCAGCAGGAGGGAGTGGGCAGGGGGCGCGGAGACCCAGTACTTC.

This chain's CDR3 is CASSLADRTGWETQYF. In DNA form, the CDR3 reads TGTGCCAGCAGCTTAGCAGACAGGACAGGCTGGGAGACCCAGTACTTC. This chain joins TRBV7-2 and TRBJ2-5; 7 positions agree with TRBD1. J gave up 5 bases and V 0 bases, and 9 bases lay outside the gene matches. The length of the CDR3 is 16 residues. Germline V gene data show CDR1 as SGHTA and CDR2 as FQGNSA.

The chain recombines TRBV28 with TRBJ1-1; the D gene is possibly TRBD1 (5 bases). The germline V and J ends were trimmed by 7 bases and 1 base, with 16 bases remaining between them. The CDR3 loop spans 15 amino acids. Germline CDR1 reads MDHEN; CDR2 reads SYDVKM. CDR3: CASTESGTANTEAFF. In DNA form, the CDR3 reads TGTGCCAGCACCGAATCAGGGACGGCGAACACTGAAGCTTTCTTT. Supplemented by reference TRBV28 and TRBJ1-1, the full variable domain reads DVKVTQSSRYLVKRTGEKVFLECVQDMDHENMFWYRQDPGLGLRLIYFSYDVKMKEKGDIPEGYSVSREKKERFSLILESASTNQTSMYLCASTESGTANTEAFFGQGTRLTVV.

The chain combines TRBV9 with TRBJ2-1, with 9 bases identical to TRBD2. Germline loops: CDR1 SGDLS, CDR2 YYNGEE. V trimming: 2 bases; J trimming: 2 bases; junction bases outside the gene matches: 5. The CDR3 loop spans 16 amino acids. The CDR3 nucleotides read TGTGCCAGCAGCGTCGGCGGGAGGGCCCCCTACAATGAGCAGTTCTTC. Translating it yields CASSVGGRAPYNEQFF.

The chain employs TRBV7-3 and TRBJ2-7; D might be TRBD1 (6 bases). This CDR3 spans 14 amino acids. Between the trimmed V and J ends, which lost 1 base and 6 bases, there was a span of 13 bases. Germline V gives CDR1 SGHTA, CDR2 FQGTGA. CDR3 DNA: TGTGCCAGCAGCTTAATGGGACAAAGCTCCGAGCAGTACTTC. Residues: CASSLMGQSSEQYF.

This clone was found once. J is TRBJ1-1 and V is TRBV5-1; D is possibly TRBD1 (5 bases). The CDR3 totals 14 residues. Germline-derived CDR1 and CDR2 are SGHRS and YFSETQ. V lost 4 bases and J lost 3, with 13 bases in between. CDR3 bases: TGCGCCAGCAGCCCGGATGGGGGGGACACTGAAGCTTTCTTT. Protein sequence: CASSPDGGDTEAFF.

The V and J genes are TRBV7-3 and TRBJ2-1; D is perhaps TRBD2 (7 bases). The CDR3 sequence is 17 residues long. CDR1 is SGHTA and CDR2 is FQGTGA in the germline V gene. Trimming shortened V by 6 bases and J by 7 bases, and 25 bases separated the two germline ends. This CDR3 reads CASSRSSGGQYGNEQFF. CDR3 in DNA: TGTGCCAGCAGTAGATCTAGCGGAGGACAGTATGGGAATGAGCAGTTCTTC.

Written as DNA, the CDR3 is TGTGCCAGCAGTTTAGGGACAGGGTCCGACGAGCAGTACTTC. Its translation is CASSLGTGSDEQYF. The chain combines TRBV28 with TRBJ2-7, with 9 bases matching TRBD1. The CDR3 contains 14 residues. With 2 bases clipped from V and 5 bases from J, the junction kept 4 bases outside the gene matches. CDR1 and CDR2 from the germline V gene are MDHEN and SYDVKM.

Note on this clone: In the same sample, other DNA sequences code for this CDR3. The chain is built from TRBV29-1 and TRBJ1-1; D remains ambiguous. Per germline, CDR1 SQVTM and CDR2 ANQGSEA. The V end lost 2 bases, the J end lost 5 bases, and 6 bases lay between the germline ends. The CDR3 runs 11 residues. This chain's CDR3 is CSVERETEAFF. The CDR3 DNA is TGCAGCGTTGAACGGGAAACTGAAGCTTTCTTT.

V usage is TRBV28 and J usage is TRBJ1-2; 8 bases are a match to TRBD1. Trimming removed 9 bases from V and 3 bases from J; junction bases left unmatched: 15. Germline V lookup: CDR1 MDHEN, CDR2 SYDVKM. The CDR3 is 16 residues long. The CDR3 is CASNDRGRVPDYGYTF. The CDR3 region has the DNA TGTGCCAGTAATGACAGGGGTCGAGTCCCTGACTATGGCTACACCTTC.

This chain joins TRBV28 and TRBJ1-2, with D maybe TRBD1 (5 bases). The V and J ends lost 4 bases and 7 bases respectively, with 13 bases between them. In germline, CDR1 is MDHEN, CDR2 SYDVKM. This CDR3 is 13 amino acids long. CDR3 sequence (DNA): TGTGCCAGCAGTTCCCAGGGCATACTTGGCTACACCTTC. Translating gives CASSSQGILGYTF.

Details on this clone: Distinct nucleotide sequences in the sample also encode this CDR3. The chain joins TRBV9 to TRBJ1-2; D perhaps matches TRBD1 (6 bases). The V end was cut by 5 bases, the J end by 2 bases, with 10 bases between. The CDR3 length is 13 residues. Germline V CDR1 and CDR2: SGDLS, YYNGEE. In nucleotides, the CDR3 is TGTGCCAGCAGTAGAGACAGGAACTATGGCTACACCTTC. It encodes CASSRDRNYGYTF.

With regard to this clone: Within the sample, other DNA sequences also encode this same CDR3. The rearrangement links TRBV5-1 to TRBJ2-3; the D is unclear. This CDR3 region has 12 residues. Germline lookup yields CDR1 SGHRS and CDR2 YFSETQ. V lost 2 bases, J lost 5 bases, and 6 bases lay in between. CDR3 loop: CASSFSGDTQYF. Here the CDR3 DNA reads TGCGCCAGCAGCTTCAGTGGAGATACGCAGTATTTT.

This chain joins TRBV19 and TRBJ1-3; TRBD1 aligns across 7 bases. CDR3 length: 16 amino acids. Germline V gene lookup returns CDR1 LNHDA and CDR2 SQIVND (reference sequence). V trimming: 7 bases; J trimming: 0 bases; junction bases outside the gene matches: 9. CDR3: CASTTKGQNSGNTIYF. CDR3 bases: TGTGCCAGTACTACAAAGGGACAGAACTCTGGAAACACCATATATTTT.

The chain employs TRBV5-1 and TRBJ2-7; D possibly corresponds to TRBD2 (5 bases). In germline, CDR1 is SGHRS, CDR2 YFSETQ. The CDR3 sequence is 15 residues long. V lost 7 bases and J 7 bases, leaving 24 bases between the germline ends. CDR3 bases: TGCGCCAGCTTTCGGACGCCGAGGGCGGTTATAGAGCAGTACTTC. The encoded protein is CASFRTPRAVIEQYF.